The 19 T cell receptor beta chains in this list originate from one sample, sequenced in a study of cytotoxic CD8 clonotypes in ibrutinib-treated CLL. Generated by immunoSEQ multiplex PCR, the TCRdb table keeps only in-frame clones and is missing some. The sample yields hundreds of thousands of clones, under 80% seen once. The input for sequencing was PBMCs, taken after 24 months of ibrutinib treatment. These receptors all come from a human donor with chronic lymphocytic leukemia.

This clone was found once. This chain joins TRBV19 and TRBJ2-2; 8 bases agree with TRBD2. The V and J ends lost 5 bases and 0 bases, in that order; junction bases with no gene match: 5. Germline CDR1 LNHDA, CDR2 SQIVND (reference sequence). The CDR3 runs 16 residues. The CDR3 sequence is CASSPYSGANTGELFF. The CDR3 bases are TGTGCCAGTAGTCCCTATAGCGGGGCGAACACCGGGGAGCTGTTTTTT.

This clone was observed a few times. J is TRBJ2-7 and V is TRBV7-2, with D perhaps TRBD2 (5 bases). Trimming shortened V by 5 bases and J by 0 bases, and 17 bases separated the two germline ends. The CDR3 spans 16 residues. The germline gives CDR1 SGHTA, CDR2 FQGNSA. The CDR3 loop reads CASSPGGGTASYEQYF. The CDR3 DNA is TGTGCCAGCAGCCCCGGCGGAGGTACGGCCTCCTACGAGCAGTACTTC.

The chain joins TRBV25-1 to TRBJ2-7; 7 positions match TRBD1. V was pared by 3 bases and J by 4 bases, with 3 bases of the junction left unmatched. This CDR3 is 13 amino acids long. The germline V gene encodes CDR1 MGHDK and CDR2 SYGVNS. The CDR3 region is CASSDYRGYEQYF. In DNA form, the CDR3 reads TGTGCCAGCAGTGATTACAGGGGATACGAGCAGTACTTC.

This clone has only one observation. The gene calls are TRBV27 and TRBJ2-1; 7 bases are shared with TRBD2. CDR3 length: 16 amino acids. V was clipped by 4 bases and J by 1 base; unmatched bases: 7. Germline V gene sequence: CDR1 MNHEY, CDR2 SMNVEV (reference sequence). In nucleotides, the CDR3 is TGTGCCAGCAGTTCGAGCGGGATCTTGTCCTACAATGAGCAGTTCTTC. As protein: CASSSSGILSYNEQFF.

The V and J genes are TRBV25-1 and TRBJ2-7; D possibly matches TRBD1 or TRBD2 (5 bases each). This CDR3 region has 17 residues. The V and J ends lost 3 bases and 2 bases respectively, with 20 bases between them. Germline V gene sequence: CDR1 MGHDK, CDR2 SYGVNS. This CDR3 reads CASSENRGPLPPYEQYF. CDR3 DNA: TGTGCCAGCAGTGAGAACCGGGGCCCCTTACCCCCCTACGAGCAGTACTTC.

V gene TRBV10-1 combines with J gene TRBJ2-3, with D possibly being TRBD1 (5 bases). Looked up from germline, CDR1 is WNHNN and CDR2 is SYGVQD (reference sequence). Trimming shortened V by 2 bases and J by 4 bases, and 13 bases separated the two germline ends. The CDR3 has 15 amino acids. The CDR3 DNA reads TGCGCCAGCAGTGAGGCAGGGATTCGAGCAGATACGCAGTATTTT. Protein product: CASSEAGIRADTQYF.

The chain recombines TRBV28 with TRBJ1-2; 11 positions agree with TRBD1. J was trimmed by 6 bases and V by 6 bases; bases with no gene match: 12. The germline V gene has CDR1 MDHEN and CDR2 SYDVKM. This CDR3 comprises 16 residues. CDR3 in DNA: TGTGCCAGCAGGCGTACCCCGGGACAGGGGGAGAATGGCTACACCTTC. Protein sequence: CASRRTPGQGENGYTF.

A single count supports this clone. The chain joins TRBV28 to TRBJ1-2; D perhaps matches TRBD1 (6 bases). CDR3 size: 13 residues. From germline, CDR1 is MDHEN and CDR2 SYDVKM. The V end was cut by 3 bases, the J end by 4 bases, with 9 bases between. CDR3 in DNA: TGTGCCAGCAGTTTTGGACAGATCTATGGCTACACCTTC. Translated: CASSFGQIYGYTF.

Concerning this clone: At one boundary the junction diverges from the germline segment, which might be a read error. The rearrangement uses TRBV28 and TRBJ2-1; 12 nucleotides agree with TRBD1. Germline lookup yields CDR1 MDHEN and CDR2 SYDVKM. This CDR3 has 14 amino acids. Here the CDR3 reads CASTNPWDRGQLLF. Written as DNA, the CDR3 is TGTGCCAGCACCAATCCGTGGGACAGGGGGCAACTGCTCTTC.

The chain joins TRBV2 to TRBJ1-1; D not certain. The CDR3 has 15 amino acids. Germline V gene data show CDR1 as SNHLY and CDR2 as FYNNEI. V lost 1 base and J 6 bases, leaving 15 bases between the germline ends. In DNA form, the CDR3 reads TGTGCCAGCAGTGAAGGTCCGGGCGTGGTCTCTGAAGCTTTCTTT. Protein product: CASSEGPGVVSEAFF.

V is TRBV27 and J is TRBJ2-5, with D tentatively TRBD1 (5 bases). The CDR3 spans 14 residues. Trimming cost V 5 bases and J 2 bases, with 12 bases left between them. Germline V gene lookup returns CDR1 MNHEY and CDR2 SMNVEV (reference sequence). CDR3 DNA: TGTGCCAGCAGTAAATTCGACAGTCAAGAGACCCAGTACTTC. Translation gives CASSKFDSQETQYF.

The chain employs TRBV28 and TRBJ2-7; TRBD2 agrees at 10 bases. Germline V lookup: CDR1 MDHEN, CDR2 SYDVKM. The length of the CDR3 is 13 residues. The V and J ends lost 1 base and 7 bases, in that order; junction bases with no gene match: 1. The CDR3, as DNA: TGTGCCAGCAGTTTATCAGCGGGAGGGGAGCAGTACTTC. Translation: CASSLSAGGEQYF.

V usage is TRBV28 and J usage is TRBJ1-2, with no clear D. V was clipped by 3 bases and J by 2 bases, with 19 bases between them. The germline V gene encodes CDR1 MDHEN and CDR2 SYDVKM. The CDR3 covers 17 residues. The CDR3 region has the DNA TGTGCCAGCAGTTTTAGGCTGGCACCAGCCGGGAACTATGGCTACACCTTC. Amino acids: CASSFRLAPAGNYGYTF.

The rearrangement uses TRBV28 and TRBJ1-2; no reliable D call. Per germline, CDR1 MDHEN and CDR2 SYDVKM. V dropped 3 bases and J dropped 5 bases, with 13 bases sitting between them. CDR3 length: 14 amino acids. This CDR3 reads CASSLPDQGYGYTF. For the CDR3, the DNA is TGTGCCAGCAGTTTGCCGGATCAAGGATATGGCTACACCTTC.

This clone was seen once. CDR3 sequence (DNA): TGTGCCAGCAGTGCACCTCCGGCAGGGTCCTACGAGCAGTACTTC. This gives the protein CASSAPPAGSYEQYF. V gene TRBV6-1 combines with J gene TRBJ2-7, with D tentatively TRBD1 (5 bases). V was pared by 4 bases and J by 1 base, with 14 bases between. Germline-derived CDR1 and CDR2 are MNHNS and SASEGT. The CDR3 runs to 15 residues.

CDR3 sequence reads: CAGKSGRAAGELFF. DNA for the CDR3: TGTGCCGGTAAAAGCGGGAGGGCCGCCGGGGAGCTGTTTTTT. The chain links TRBV27 to TRBJ2-2; 10 positions agree with TRBD2. Germline V lookup: CDR1 MNHEY, CDR2 SMNVEV (reference sequence). Germline trimming cut 11 bases from V and 6 bases from J; bases unmatched to any gene: 9. This CDR3 comprises 14 residues.

The chain links TRBV6-5 to TRBJ1-1; D call uncertain. This CDR3 is 12 amino acids long. Germline CDR1 MNHEY, CDR2 SVGAGI. Trimming cost V 6 bases and J 1 base, with 6 bases left between them. CDR3 in amino acids: CASRGQNTEAFF. In DNA form, the CDR3 reads TGTGCCAGCAGAGGTCAGAACACTGAAGCTTTCTTT.

The V and J genes are TRBV7-9 and TRBJ1-1, with 7 bases identical to TRBD1. Germline trimming cut 4 bases from V and 1 base from J; bases unmatched to any gene: 12. The length of the CDR3 is 17 residues. CDR1 and CDR2 from the germline V gene are SEHNR and FQNEAQ (reference sequence). Written as DNA, the CDR3 is TGTGCCAGCAGCTCATCGGACTTCAGACAGGGGAACACTGAAGCTTTCTTT. Translation gives CASSSSDFRQGNTEAFF.

The chain joins TRBV5-1 to TRBJ2-5, with TRBD1 matching 9 bases. This CDR3 spans 14 amino acids. Germline V lookup: CDR1 SGHRS, CDR2 YFSETQ. Germline trimming cut 4 bases from V and 1 base from J; bases unmatched to any gene: 2. Written as DNA, the CDR3 is TGCGCCAGCAGCGGGGACAGGGCCCAAGAGACCCAGTACTTC. Translation gives CASSGDRAQETQYF.